The present T cell receptor beta chain was sequenced within a study of identical twins. Study results and caveats: For out-of-frame alpha sequences shared by twins, low generation probability was in excess.

One entry per CDR3 protein, called by TCRdb with MiXCR from the 5' RACE reads. In the table there are about 900,000 distinct CDR3 sequences, 9% to 15% of which are singletons. Germline V gives CDR1 MRHNA, CDR2 SNTAGT. This CDR3 has 13 amino acids. Trimming pared 6 bases from V and 1 base from J, leaving 9 bases between. This clonotype was seen many times. Its antigen is not identified. This sample also belongs to another study, concerning yellow fever vaccine responses in identical twins.

The TCR comes from a woman younger than 30 in good health. The sequencing sample was made of PBMCs. The rearrangement joins TRBV6-4 to TRBJ1-1; D is perhaps TRBD1 (5 bases). CDR3 DNA sequence: TGTGCCAGCAGCGAGACAGCGAACACTGAAGCTTTCTTT. Residues: CASSETANTEAFF.